These T cell receptor beta chains were read from a single sample in a study of cytomegalovirus exposure and HLA in healthy donors. Assay: immunoSEQ multiplex PCR; the TCRdb copy retains only in-frame clones and omits some. The profile shows approximately 93,000 clones, less than 80% of them singletons. Sequencing used PBMCs. The receptors originated from a boy younger than 18 in good health and CMV-seropositive. Each CDR3 is given with its conserved first and last residue. Fields, in order: V gene, clone size, D gene, J gene, CDR3 protein, CDR3 DNA. A D gene is named only where the DNA matches it firmly. Some rows have no size entry. The others give once, few or many, or a class for an expanded clone.

v_gene: TRBV6-1; abundance: .; d_gene: .; j_gene: TRBJ1-2; CDR3aa: CASSELSGGGDGYTF; CDR3nt: TGTGCCAGCAGTGAGTTAAGTGGGGGAGGGGACGGCTACACCTTC
v_gene: TRBV21-1; abundance: .; d_gene: .; j_gene: TRBJ1-2; CDR3aa: CASSKVLSGCDYGYTF; CDR3nt: TGTGCCAGCAGCAAAGTTTTATCAGGCTGTGACTATGGCTACACCTTC
v_gene: TRBV2; abundance: .; d_gene: .; j_gene: TRBJ1-5; CDR3aa: CASRPDSFNQPQHF; CDR3nt: TGTGCCAGCAGACCGGACAGCTTTAATCAGCCCCAGCATTTT
v_gene: TRBV7-9; abundance: .; d_gene: .; j_gene: TRBJ2-3; CDR3aa: CASSSGQRTQYF; CDR3nt: TGTGCCAGCAGCTCTGGACAAAGAACGCAGTATTTT
v_gene: TRBV25-1; abundance: .; d_gene: .; j_gene: TRBJ1-1; CDR3aa: CASSDFRAGDMNTEAFF; CDR3nt: TGTGCCAGCAGTGACTTTCGGGCAGGGGACATGAACACTGAAGCTTTCTTT
v_gene: TRBV19; abundance: .; d_gene: TRBD1; j_gene: TRBJ1-1; CDR3aa: CASSIRGQGPNTEAFF; CDR3nt: TGTGCCAGTAGTATTAGGGGACAGGGTCCGAACACTGAAGCTTTCTTT
v_gene: TRBV5-1; abundance: few; d_gene: .; j_gene: TRBJ2-3; CDR3aa: CASSLARLESTDTQYF; CDR3nt: TGCGCCAGCAGCTTGGCGCGACTAGAGAGCACAGATACGCAGTATTTT
v_gene: TRBV4-3; abundance: .; d_gene: .; j_gene: TRBJ2-3; CDR3aa: CASSQRADTDTQYF; CDR3nt: TGCGCCAGCAGCCAGCGGGCAGACACAGATACGCAGTATTTT
v_gene: TRBV9; abundance: .; d_gene: .; j_gene: TRBJ2-1; CDR3aa: CASSVSEGEQFF; CDR3nt: TGTGCCAGCAGCGTAAGCGAGGGTGAGCAGTTCTTC
v_gene: TRBV25-1; abundance: .; d_gene: .; j_gene: TRBJ1-4; CDR3aa: CARVPQGSNEKLFF; CDR3nt: TGTGCCAGAGTCCCACAGGGCTCTAATGAAAAACTGTTTTTT
v_gene: TRBV12-2; abundance: few; d_gene: .; j_gene: TRBJ1-1; CDR3aa: CASRSQAEAFF; CDR3nt: TGTGCAAGTCGCTCACAGGCTGAAGCTTTCTTT
v_gene: TRBV27; abundance: few; d_gene: TRBD2; j_gene: TRBJ2-1; CDR3aa: CASILGGPGNEQFF; CDR3nt: TGTGCCAGCATTCTGGGAGGGCCGGGGAATGAGCAGTTCTTC
v_gene: TRBV15; abundance: few; d_gene: .; j_gene: TRBJ2-7; CDR3aa: CATSPVGGGSYEQYF; CDR3nt: TGTGCCACCAGCCCGGTAGGCGGTGGCTCCTACGAGCAGTACTTC
v_gene: TRBV11-2; abundance: .; d_gene: TRBD1; j_gene: TRBJ1-3; CDR3aa: CASSPGQGGNTIYF; CDR3nt: TGTGCCAGCAGCCCGGGACAGGGGGGAAACACCATATATTTT
v_gene: TRBV6-5; abundance: .; d_gene: TRBD1; j_gene: TRBJ2-7; CDR3aa: CASSYSWGTGIHEQYF; CDR3nt: TGTGCCAGCAGTTACTCGTGGGGGACAGGGATCCACGAGCAGTACTTC
v_gene: TRBV6-5; abundance: few; d_gene: TRBD1; j_gene: TRBJ2-7; CDR3aa: CASSITGGSEQYF; CDR3nt: TGTGCCAGCAGTATTACAGGGGGCTCCGAGCAGTACTTC
v_gene: TRBV5-1; abundance: .; d_gene: .; j_gene: TRBJ2-3; CDR3aa: CASSLISPRLDF; CDR3nt: TGCGCCAGCAGCTTGATTTCCCCTAGGTTGGATTTT
v_gene: TRBV25-1; abundance: .; d_gene: .; j_gene: TRBJ1-3; CDR3aa: CASSEPGSGNTIYF; CDR3nt: TGTGCCAGCAGTGAGCCCGGCTCTGGAAACACCATATATTTT
v_gene: TRBV4-2; abundance: few; d_gene: .; j_gene: TRBJ1-5; CDR3aa: CASSMATGNQPQHF; CDR3nt: TGTGCCAGCAGTATGGCCACCGGCAATCAGCCCCAGCATTTT
v_gene: TRBV13; abundance: .; d_gene: TRBD2; j_gene: TRBJ2-3; CDR3aa: CASSPMTSGRMADTQYF; CDR3nt: TGTGCCAGCAGTCCCATGACTAGCGGGAGGATGGCAGATACGCAGTATTTT
v_gene: TRBV10-2; abundance: .; d_gene: .; j_gene: TRBJ2-7; CDR3aa: CASSNRAGEQYF; CDR3nt: TGCGCCAGCAGTAACCGGGCGGGGGAGCAGTACTTC
v_gene: TRBV27; abundance: few; d_gene: .; j_gene: TRBJ2-7; CDR3aa: CASSLSRSVGRTYEQYF; CDR3nt: TGTGCCAGCAGTTTATCTCGCTCCGTCGGCAGGACCTACGAGCAGTACTTC
v_gene: TRBV29-1; abundance: .; d_gene: .; j_gene: TRBJ1-3; CDR3aa: CSVAESSGNTIYF; CDR3nt: TGCAGCGTTGCAGAGAGCTCTGGAAACACCATATATTTT
v_gene: TRBV18; abundance: .; d_gene: .; j_gene: TRBJ2-3; CDR3aa: CASSPRVSTDTQYF; CDR3nt: TGTGCCAGCTCACCCCGGGTGAGCACAGATACGCAGTATTTT
v_gene: TRBV13; abundance: .; d_gene: TRBD2; j_gene: TRBJ2-1; CDR3aa: CASSTPLAGGYNEQFF; CDR3nt: TGTGCCAGCAGCACCCCCCTTGCGGGGGGTTACAATGAGCAGTTCTTC
v_gene: TRBV19; abundance: .; d_gene: .; j_gene: TRBJ2-6; CDR3aa: CASSNRAGANVLTF; CDR3nt: TGTGCCAGTAGTAACAGGGCTGGGGCCAACGTCCTGACTTTC
v_gene: TRBV5-4; abundance: .; d_gene: .; j_gene: TRBJ1-4; CDR3aa: CASSFPGDEKLFF; CDR3nt: TGTGCCAGCAGCTTTCCGGGGGATGAAAAACTGTTTTTT
v_gene: TRBV6-6; abundance: .; d_gene: .; j_gene: TRBJ1-1; CDR3aa: CASSTAQRNTEAFF; CDR3nt: TGTGCCAGCAGCACCGCCCAGCGGAACACTGAAGCTTTCTTT
v_gene: TRBV7-9; abundance: .; d_gene: .; j_gene: TRBJ2-1; CDR3aa: CASSLGAINYNEQFF; CDR3nt: TGTGCCAGCAGCTTAGGGGCCATAAACTACAATGAGCAGTTCTTC
v_gene: TRBV4-2; abundance: .; d_gene: TRBD1; j_gene: TRBJ2-1; CDR3aa: CASSQDPGQPYNEQFF; CDR3nt: TGTGCCAGCAGCCAAGATCCGGGACAGCCCTACAATGAGCAGTTCTTC
v_gene: TRBV7-3; abundance: .; d_gene: TRBD1; j_gene: TRBJ1-2; CDR3aa: CASSLGQGYGYTF; CDR3nt: TGTGCCAGCAGCCTGGGACAGGGATATGGCTACACCTTC
v_gene: TRBV9; abundance: .; d_gene: .; j_gene: TRBJ2-7; CDR3aa: CASSPQGWDEQYF; CDR3nt: TGTGCCAGCAGCCCACAGGGATGGGACGAGCAGTACTTC
v_gene: TRBV6-6; abundance: .; d_gene: .; j_gene: TRBJ2-2; CDR3aa: CASRDKTDTNTGELFF; CDR3nt: TGTGCCAGCAGGGATAAGACAGACACGAACACCGGGGAGCTGTTTTTT
v_gene: TRBV5-5; abundance: .; d_gene: TRBD1; j_gene: TRBJ2-7; CDR3aa: CASSWGTGGHYEQYF; CDR3nt: TGTGCCAGCAGCTGGGGGACAGGGGGCCACTACGAGCAGTACTTC
v_gene: TRBV5-1; abundance: .; d_gene: .; j_gene: TRBJ2-1; CDR3aa: CASSLLPQGEQFF; CDR3nt: TGCGCCAGCAGCCTACTTCCTCAGGGTGAGCAGTTCTTC
v_gene: TRBV30; abundance: few; d_gene: .; j_gene: TRBJ2-7; CDR3aa: CAWIRGGEQYF; CDR3nt: TGTGCCTGGATCCGAGGGGGCGAGCAGTACTTC
v_gene: TRBV5-1; abundance: .; d_gene: .; j_gene: TRBJ2-7; CDR3aa: CASSPSPGDSYEQYF; CDR3nt: TGCGCCAGCAGCCCTAGCCCAGGGGACTCCTACGAGCAGTACTTC
v_gene: TRBV30; abundance: .; d_gene: .; j_gene: TRBJ2-7; CDR3aa: CAWRAVLPYEQYF; CDR3nt: TGTGCCTGGAGGGCCGTGTTGCCCTACGAGCAGTACTTC
v_gene: TRBV19; abundance: .; d_gene: TRBD1; j_gene: TRBJ1-1; CDR3aa: CASTAGGSTEAFF; CDR3nt: TGTGCCAGTACCGCAGGGGGTTCAACTGAAGCTTTCTTT
v_gene: TRBV11-3; abundance: .; d_gene: TRBD2; j_gene: TRBJ2-5; CDR3aa: CASTTSGSETQYF; CDR3nt: TGTGCCAGCACAACTAGCGGGAGTGAGACCCAGTACTTC
v_gene: TRBV7-3; abundance: .; d_gene: TRBD2; j_gene: TRBJ2-1; CDR3aa: CASSLSGRGNEQFF; CDR3nt: TGTGCCAGCAGCTTAAGCGGGAGGGGGAATGAGCAGTTCTTC